This TCR beta chain was recovered during a study of lymphopenia after photon versus proton radiotherapy (dated by TCRdb to about 2019). Study-level background: In patients with gastrointestinal tumors who developed high-grade lymphopenia, the study compared the immunological effects of photon radiation therapy with those of proton radiation therapy. The roughly 18 patients in the cohort had gastrointestinal tumors, were treated with either photon or proton therapy, and subsequently developed lymphopenia. The study aimed to characterize how the two radiation modalities differ in their impact on the immune system.

The library was obtained by the immunoSEQ multiplex PCR assay. T cell repertoires were profiled by deep sequencing of rearranged TCR beta loci, alongside multiparametric flow cytometry. Here the immuneACCESS table is served through TCRdb, limited to in-frame sequences with V and J called. Missing clones are a known gap in these copies; in checked studies unresolved V genes cover under half, and the rest lacks a known reason. Here the sample has 65,000 to 70,000 clones; around 90% occur a single time. The ten largest account for roughly 3% of the sample. About this clone: Its antigen specificity is not known. Per-nucleotide qualities are absent, and no much larger clonotype sits a single base away.

Overall results and qualifications from the work: The survival association was examined only in patients who died, and the authors described better survival with proton therapy as a possibility, not as a demonstrated result. Relative stability during treatment was observed in proton-treated patients, whereas loss of naive T cells and TCR diversity and gain of effector/memory populations were observed in photon-treated patients. Once the lymphocyte count had reached its nadir, the repertoires of photon-treated patients showed oligoclonal expansion, particularly of CD8+ Temra cells, and this expansion drove the decline in diversity. Across the cohort, among patients who died, a greater drop in TCR diversity after the nadir was inversely correlated with overall survival time.

CDR1 and CDR2 were assigned from the germline V gene (reference sequence) as DFQATT and SNEGSKA. V and J lose 5 bases and 14 bases, and a span of 13 bases separates them. CDR3 length: 11 amino acids, cysteine to phenylalanine. Only the CDR3 portion is preserved as DNA: 33 bases, with reading frame beginning at the first base. Sequencing used peripheral blood, obtained from a patient treated with photon-based radiotherapy. This chain joins TRBV20-1 to TRBJ1-6, with no confident D gene call. The source of this sequence is a woman in her 70s with pancreatic cancer. The DNA sequence reads TGCAGTGCTCAAGACATGAACACCCTCCACTTT. It encodes CSAQDMNTLHF.